Listed below are T cell receptor beta chains from one sample, sequenced in a study of T cell repertoires in cytomegalovirus infection. Each CDR3 protein gets one entry after TCRdb re-called the reads with MiXCR. The sample includes around 310,000 distinct CDR3 sequences, roughly 28% of them seen just once. Their target antigens are unknown. The source was cultured PBMCs, collected from culture after CMV antigen stimulation. These receptors all come from a human donor in good health (CMV status not recorded). Some clones in this sample may be carry-over from other donors' samples. Both conserved end residues are part of each CDR3. D genes are given only for firm matches. The size field is filled for only some rows; it gives once, few, many or a size class.

cdr3_nt,cdr3_aa,j_call,v_call,clone_size,d_call,cdr3_length
TGCGCCAGCAGCTTGTTGGACAGGGGGACTCCCTACGAGCAGTACTTC,CASSLLDRGTPYEQYF,TRBJ2-7,TRBV5-1,.,TRBD1,16
TGTGCCAGCAGTTACCGCGGGACAGCTTATGGCTACACCTTC,CASSYRGTAYGYTF,TRBJ1-2,TRBV6-5,few,TRBD1,14
TGTGCCATCAGTGAGACGCAGCCATCAGCCAAAAACATTCAGTACTTC,CAISETQPSAKNIQYF,TRBJ2-4,TRBV10-3,.,.,16
TGTGCCAGCAGCCGGACTAGCGGGGGTTACAATGAGCAGTTCTTC,CASSRTSGGYNEQFF,TRBJ2-1,TRBV4-2,.,TRBD2,15
TGTGCCAGCAGCCAAGTGGGATACTACAATGAGCAGTTCTTC,CASSQVGYYNEQFF,TRBJ2-1,TRBV4-2,once,.,14
TGCGCCAGCGGGGCCGCCTCCTACAATGAGCAGTTCTTC,CASGAASYNEQFF,TRBJ2-1,TRBV10-1,.,.,13
TGCGCCAGCAGCCAAGAATTAAGGCCCACCTACGAGCAGTACTTC,CASSQELRPTYEQYF,TRBJ2-7,TRBV4-1,.,.,15
TGTGCCAGCAGCTTGCTGGGAGGAGCGAACACTGAAGCTTTCTTT,CASSLLGGANTEAFF,TRBJ1-1,TRBV5-5,.,.,15
TGTGCCAGCAGCCGGACTAGCGGGAGGGCCTATAATGAGCAGTTCTTC,CASSRTSGRAYNEQFF,TRBJ2-1,TRBV28,few,TRBD2,16
TGCGCCAGCAGCCGGACTAGCGGCACAGATACGCAGTATTTT,CASSRTSGTDTQYF,TRBJ2-3,TRBV5-1,many,TRBD2,14
TGTGCCAGCAGAAGGGGGACTAGCACAGATACGCAGTATTTT,CASRRGTSTDTQYF,TRBJ2-3,TRBV6-5,.,.,14
TGTGCCAGTCGACAGGGGATACGAGATACGCAGTATTTT,CASRQGIRDTQYF,TRBJ2-3,TRBV19,.,TRBD1,13
TGTGCCACCAGCAGTACAGGGCCCGCGGGAGGCTACACCTTC,CATSSTGPAGGYTF,TRBJ1-2,TRBV15,few,.,14
TGTGCCAGTAGGGGGTGGGGGGCGGACACCGGGGAGCTGTTTTTT,CASRGWGADTGELFF,TRBJ2-2,TRBV19,.,.,15
TGCGCCAGCAGCTTGGCAGCCGGGACAGGGATGGGAGAGACCCAGTACTTC,CASSLAAGTGMGETQYF,TRBJ2-5,TRBV5-1,.,TRBD1,17
TGTGCCAGCAGTCAACGGACAGGGGACACAGATACGCAGTATTTT,CASSQRTGDTDTQYF,TRBJ2-3,TRBV2,.,TRBD1,15